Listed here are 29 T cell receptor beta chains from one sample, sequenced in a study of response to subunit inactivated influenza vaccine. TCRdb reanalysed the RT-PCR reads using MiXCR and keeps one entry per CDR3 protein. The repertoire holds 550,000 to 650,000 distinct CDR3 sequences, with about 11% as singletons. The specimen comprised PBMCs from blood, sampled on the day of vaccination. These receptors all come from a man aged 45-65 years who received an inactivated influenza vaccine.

CDR3 nucleotide sequence: TGTGCCAGCAGGTTTGGGGGCGCGTTTGGCTACACCTTC. Its protein is CASRFGGAFGYTF. The J gene is TRBJ1-2, the V gene TRBV28; maybe TRBD1 (6 bases). V shed 6 bases and J shed 7 bases, with 15 bases lying between them. Looked up from germline, CDR1 is MDHEN and CDR2 is SYDVKM. CDR3 length: 13 residues.

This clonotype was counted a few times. This chain's CDR3 is CASSQEGTGLNYGYTF. In DNA, the CDR3 is TGCGCCAGCAGCCAAGAGGGGACAGGGCTAAACTATGGCTACACCTTC. The chain uses TRBV4-3 and TRBJ1-2; 9 nucleotides match TRBD1. The junction had 4 bases not matched to a gene; V was cut back by 0 bases and J by 2 bases. CDR1 is LGHNA, CDR2 YSLEER, per germline. This CDR3 has 16 residues.

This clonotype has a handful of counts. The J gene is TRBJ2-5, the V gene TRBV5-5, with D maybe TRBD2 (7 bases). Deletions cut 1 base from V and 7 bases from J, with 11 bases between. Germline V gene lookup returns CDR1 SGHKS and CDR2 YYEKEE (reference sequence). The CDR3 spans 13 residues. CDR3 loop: CASSLLGGGTQYF. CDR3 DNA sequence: TGTGCCAGCAGCTTGTTGGGAGGGGGGACCCAGTACTTC.

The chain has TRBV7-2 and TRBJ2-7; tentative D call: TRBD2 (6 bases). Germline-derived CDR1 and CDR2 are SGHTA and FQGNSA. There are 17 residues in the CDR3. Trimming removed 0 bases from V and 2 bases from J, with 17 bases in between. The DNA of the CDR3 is TGTGCCAGCAGCTTAGCTTGGGCAGCGGGTCGAACCTACGAGCAGTACTTC. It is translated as CASSLAWAAGRTYEQYF.

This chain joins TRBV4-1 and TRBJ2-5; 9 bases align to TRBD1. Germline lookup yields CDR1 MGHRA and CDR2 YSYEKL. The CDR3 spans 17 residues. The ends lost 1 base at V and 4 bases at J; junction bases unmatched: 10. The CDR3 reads CASSQGLRTGAGETQYF. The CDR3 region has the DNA TGCGCCAGCAGCCAAGGGCTACGGACAGGGGCCGGAGAGACCCAGTACTTC.

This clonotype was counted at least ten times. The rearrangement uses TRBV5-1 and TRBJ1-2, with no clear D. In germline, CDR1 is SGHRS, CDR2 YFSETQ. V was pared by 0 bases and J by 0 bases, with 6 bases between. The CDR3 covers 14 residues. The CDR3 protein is CASSLDWSNYGYTF. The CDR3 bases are TGCGCCAGCAGCTTGGACTGGTCTAACTATGGCTACACCTTC.

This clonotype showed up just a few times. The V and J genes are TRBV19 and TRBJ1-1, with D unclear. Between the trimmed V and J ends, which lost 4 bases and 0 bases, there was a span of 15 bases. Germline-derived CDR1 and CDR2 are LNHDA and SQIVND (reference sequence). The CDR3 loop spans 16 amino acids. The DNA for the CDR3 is TGTGCCAGTAGTAGATCCACGAGCTACATGAACACTGAAGCTTTCTTT. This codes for CASSRSTSYMNTEAFF.

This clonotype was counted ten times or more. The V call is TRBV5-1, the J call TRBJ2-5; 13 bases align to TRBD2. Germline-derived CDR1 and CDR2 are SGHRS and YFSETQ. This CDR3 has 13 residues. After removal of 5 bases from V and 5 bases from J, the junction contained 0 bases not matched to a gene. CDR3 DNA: TGCGCCAGCAGACTAGCGGGGGGGGAGACCCAGTACTTC. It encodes CASRLAGGETQYF. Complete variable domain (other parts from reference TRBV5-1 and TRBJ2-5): KAGVTQTPRYLIKTRGQQVTLSCSPISGHRSVSWYQQTPGQGLQFLFEYFSETQRNKGNFPGRFSGRQFSNSRSEMNVSTLELGDSALYLCASRLAGGETQYFGPGTRLLVL.

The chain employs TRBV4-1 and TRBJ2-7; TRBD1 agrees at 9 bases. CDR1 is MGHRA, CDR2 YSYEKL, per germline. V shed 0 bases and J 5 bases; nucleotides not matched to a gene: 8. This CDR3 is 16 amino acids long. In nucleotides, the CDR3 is TGCGCCAGCAGCCAAGATGCGGGACAGGGCTATAACGAGCAGTACTTC. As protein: CASSQDAGQGYNEQYF.

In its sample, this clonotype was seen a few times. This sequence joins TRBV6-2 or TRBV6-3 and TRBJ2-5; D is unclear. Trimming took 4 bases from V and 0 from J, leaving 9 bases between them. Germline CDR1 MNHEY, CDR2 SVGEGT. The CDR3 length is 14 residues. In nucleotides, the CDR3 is TGTGCCAGCAGTTGGGTGCCAGACCAAGAGACCCAGTACTTC. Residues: CASSWVPDQETQYF.

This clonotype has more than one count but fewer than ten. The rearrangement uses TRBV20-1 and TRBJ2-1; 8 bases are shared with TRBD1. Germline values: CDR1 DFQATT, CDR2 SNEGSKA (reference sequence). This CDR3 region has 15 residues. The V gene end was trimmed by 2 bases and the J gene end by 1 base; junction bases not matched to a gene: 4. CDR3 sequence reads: CSARPRDRSYNEQFF. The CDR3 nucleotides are TGCAGTGCTAGACCCCGGGACAGGTCCTACAATGAGCAGTTCTTC.

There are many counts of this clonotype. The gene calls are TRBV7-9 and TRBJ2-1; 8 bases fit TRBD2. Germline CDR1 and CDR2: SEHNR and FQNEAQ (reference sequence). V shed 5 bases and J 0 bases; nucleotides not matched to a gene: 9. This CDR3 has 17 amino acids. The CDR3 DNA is TGTGCCAGCAGCCCCAGACTAGCGCGCAGCTCCTACAATGAGCAGTTCTTC. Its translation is CASSPRLARSSYNEQFF.

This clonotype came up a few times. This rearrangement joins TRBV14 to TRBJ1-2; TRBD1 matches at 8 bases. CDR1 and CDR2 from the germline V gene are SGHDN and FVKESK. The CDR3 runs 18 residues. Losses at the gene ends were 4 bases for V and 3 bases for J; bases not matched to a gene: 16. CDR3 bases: TGTGCCAGCAGCCTTTACCTTAAACCGACAGGGGAGGACTATGGCTACACCTTC. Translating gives CASSLYLKPTGEDYGYTF.

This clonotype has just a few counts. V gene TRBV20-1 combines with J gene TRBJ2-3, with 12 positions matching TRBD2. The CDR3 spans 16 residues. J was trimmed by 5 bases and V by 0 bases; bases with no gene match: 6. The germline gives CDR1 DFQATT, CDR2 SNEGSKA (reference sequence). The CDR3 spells CSARDWLAGGRDTQYF. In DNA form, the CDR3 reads TGCAGTGCTAGAGATTGGCTAGCGGGAGGGAGAGATACGCAGTATTTT.

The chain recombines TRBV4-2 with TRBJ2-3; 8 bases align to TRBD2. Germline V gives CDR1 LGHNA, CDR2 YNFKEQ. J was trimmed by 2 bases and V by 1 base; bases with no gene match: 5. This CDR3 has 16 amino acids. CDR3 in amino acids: CASSQAQRGNTDTQYF. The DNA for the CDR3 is TGTGCCAGCAGCCAAGCCCAGCGGGGGAACACAGATACGCAGTATTTT.

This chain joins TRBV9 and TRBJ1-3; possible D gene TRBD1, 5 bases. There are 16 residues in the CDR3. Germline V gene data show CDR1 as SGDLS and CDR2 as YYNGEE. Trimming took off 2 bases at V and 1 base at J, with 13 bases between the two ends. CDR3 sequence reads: CASSVGGGGSGNTIYF. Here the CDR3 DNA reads TGTGCCAGCAGCGTTGGAGGTGGGGGATCTGGAAACACCATATATTTT.

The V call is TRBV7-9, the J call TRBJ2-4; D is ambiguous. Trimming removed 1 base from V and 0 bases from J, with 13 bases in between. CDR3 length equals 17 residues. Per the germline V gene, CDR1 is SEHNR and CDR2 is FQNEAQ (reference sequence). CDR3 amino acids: CASSLVGQTLAKNIQYF. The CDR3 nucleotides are TGTGCCAGCAGCTTAGTTGGGCAGACCCTAGCCAAAAACATTCAGTACTTC.

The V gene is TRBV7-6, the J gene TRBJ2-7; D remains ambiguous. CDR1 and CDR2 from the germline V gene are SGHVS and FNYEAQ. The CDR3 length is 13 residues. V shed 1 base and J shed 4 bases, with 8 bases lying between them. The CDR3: CASSLGYPYEQYF. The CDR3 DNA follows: TGTGCCAGCAGCTTAGGGTATCCGTACGAGCAGTACTTC.

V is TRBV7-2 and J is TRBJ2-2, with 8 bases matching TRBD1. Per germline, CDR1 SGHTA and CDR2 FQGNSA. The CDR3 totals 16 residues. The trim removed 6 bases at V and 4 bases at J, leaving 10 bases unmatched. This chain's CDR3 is CASSKARGRRTGELFF. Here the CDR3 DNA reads TGTGCCAGCAGTAAAGCCAGGGGGCGCCGCACCGGGGAGCTGTTTTTT.

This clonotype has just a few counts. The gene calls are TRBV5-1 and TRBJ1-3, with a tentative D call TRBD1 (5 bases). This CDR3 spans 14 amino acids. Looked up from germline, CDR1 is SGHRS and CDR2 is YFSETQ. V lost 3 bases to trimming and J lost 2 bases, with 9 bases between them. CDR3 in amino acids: CASSSGTPGNTIYF. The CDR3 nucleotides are TGCGCCAGCAGCTCCGGGACCCCTGGAAACACCATATATTTT. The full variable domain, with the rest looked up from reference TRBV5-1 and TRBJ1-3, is KAGVTQTPRYLIKTRGQQVTLSCSPISGHRSVSWYQQTPGQGLQFLFEYFSETQRNKGNFPGRFSGRQFSNSRSEMNVSTLELGDSALYLCASSSGTPGNTIYFGEGSWLTVV.

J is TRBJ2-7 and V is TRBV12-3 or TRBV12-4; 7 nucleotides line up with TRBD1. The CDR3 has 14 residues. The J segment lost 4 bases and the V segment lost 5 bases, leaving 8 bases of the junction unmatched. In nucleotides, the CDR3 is TGTGCCAGCAGTCATCCGACAGGGTGGTACGAGCAGTACTTC. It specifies CASSHPTGWYEQYF.

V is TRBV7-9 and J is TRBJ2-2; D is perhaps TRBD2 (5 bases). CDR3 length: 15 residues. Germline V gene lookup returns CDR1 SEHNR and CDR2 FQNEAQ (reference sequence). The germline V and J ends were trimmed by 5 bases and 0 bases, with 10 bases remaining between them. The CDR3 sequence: CASSADWTNTGELFF. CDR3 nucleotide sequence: TGTGCCAGCAGCGCGGACTGGACGAACACCGGGGAGCTGTTTTTT.

Here the CDR3 reads CASSQGPGGRHTGELFF. In DNA, the CDR3 is TGCGCCAGCAGCCAAGGTCCGGGGGGGCGGCACACCGGGGAGCTGTTTTTT. The chain employs TRBV4-1 and TRBJ2-2; TRBD2 matches 8 bases. Germline V lookup: CDR1 MGHRA, CDR2 YSYEKL. After removal of 1 base from V and 3 bases from J, the junction contained 7 bases not matched to a gene. The CDR3 is 17 amino acids.

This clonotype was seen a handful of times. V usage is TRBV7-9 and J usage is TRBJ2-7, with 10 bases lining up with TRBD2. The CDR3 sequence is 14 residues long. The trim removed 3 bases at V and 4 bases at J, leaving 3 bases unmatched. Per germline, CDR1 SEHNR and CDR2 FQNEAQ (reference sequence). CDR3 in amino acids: CASSFGTSEYEQYF. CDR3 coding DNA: TGTGCCAGCAGCTTCGGGACTAGCGAGTACGAGCAGTACTTC. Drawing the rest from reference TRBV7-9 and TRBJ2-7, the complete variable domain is DTGVSQNPRHKITKRGQNVTFRCDPISEHNRLYWYRQTLGQGPEFLTYFQNEAQLEKSRLLSDRFSAERPKGSFSTLEIQRTEQGDSAMYLCASSFGTSEYEQYFGPGTRLTVT.

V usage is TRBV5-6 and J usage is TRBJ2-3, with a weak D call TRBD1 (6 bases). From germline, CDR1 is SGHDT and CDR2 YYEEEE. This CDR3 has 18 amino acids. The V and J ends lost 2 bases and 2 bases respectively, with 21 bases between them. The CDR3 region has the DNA TGTGCCAGCAGCTTCGTTCGGTCCCGAGGACAGAACACAGATACGCAGTATTTT. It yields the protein CASSFVRSRGQNTDTQYF.

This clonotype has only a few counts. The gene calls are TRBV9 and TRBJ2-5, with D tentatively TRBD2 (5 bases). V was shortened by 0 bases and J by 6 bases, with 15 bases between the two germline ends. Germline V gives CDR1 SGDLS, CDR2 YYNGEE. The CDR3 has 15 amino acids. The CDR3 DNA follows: TGTGCCAGCAGCGTAGGGGATAGCGTACTGAAGACCCAGTACTTC. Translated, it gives CASSVGDSVLKTQYF.

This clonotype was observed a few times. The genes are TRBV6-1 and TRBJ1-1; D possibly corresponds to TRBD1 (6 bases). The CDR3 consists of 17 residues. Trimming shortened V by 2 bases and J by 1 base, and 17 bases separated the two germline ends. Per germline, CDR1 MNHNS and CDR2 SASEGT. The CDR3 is CASSEYGTGWGNTEAFF. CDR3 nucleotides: TGTGCCAGCAGTGAATATGGAACAGGGTGGGGGAACACTGAAGCTTTCTTT.

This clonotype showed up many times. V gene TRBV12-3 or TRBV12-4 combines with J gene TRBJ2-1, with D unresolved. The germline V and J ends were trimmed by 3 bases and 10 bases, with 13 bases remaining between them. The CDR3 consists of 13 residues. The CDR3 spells CASSFVADGEQFF. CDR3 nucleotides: TGTGCCAGCAGTTTCGTGGCAGATGGCGAGCAGTTCTTC.

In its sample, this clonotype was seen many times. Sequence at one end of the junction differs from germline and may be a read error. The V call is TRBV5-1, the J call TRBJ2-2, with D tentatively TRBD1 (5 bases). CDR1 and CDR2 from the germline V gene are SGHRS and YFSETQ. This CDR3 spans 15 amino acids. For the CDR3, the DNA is TGTGCCAGCAGCTTAGGACACACGAACACCGGGGAGCTGTTTTTT. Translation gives CASSLGHTNTGELFF.